The rows below give T cell receptor beta chains drawn from one sample of a study of cytomegalovirus exposure and HLA in healthy donors. Only in-frame clones appear in the TCRdb table, and some are missing; sequencing was by immunoSEQ multiplex PCR. The table lists 110,000 to 150,000 clones, around three quarters of them singletons. Sequencing was carried out using PBMCs. These receptor sequences come from a man in his forties in good health and CMV-seropositive. Each CDR3 is given with its conserved first and last residue. A D gene is named only where the DNA matches it firmly. Some rows mark clone size as missing; the rest say once, few, many or name a class of expanded clone.

>TRBJ1-2|TRBD1|TRBV4-3|once
CASSQDYRGNYGYTF
TGCGCCAGCAGCCAAGACTACAGGGGGAACTATGGCTACACCTTC
>TRBJ1-2|.|TRBV29-1|.
CSATRGNYGYTF
TGCAGCGCCACAAGGGGTAACTATGGCTACACCTTC
>TRBJ1-6|.|TRBV27|.
CASSSRGVSSYNSPLHF
TGTGCCAGCAGTTCCCGCGGAGTAAGCTCCTATAATTCACCCCTCCACTTT
>TRBJ1-4|TRBD1|TRBV6-5|.
CASSYAGTGNEKLFF
TGTGCCAGCAGTTACGCCGGGACAGGGAATGAAAAACTGTTTTTT
>TRBJ2-1|.|TRBV5-4|once
CASSSPTGSSYNEQFF
TGTGCCAGCAGCTCACCTACAGGGAGCTCCTACAATGAGCAGTTCTTC
>TRBJ2-6|.|TRBV5-4|.
CASSLGQSSGANVLTF
TGTGCCAGCAGCCTGGGACAAAGCTCTGGGGCCAACGTCCTGACTTTC
>TRBJ2-2|.|TRBV7-9|.
CASQDTPYTGELFF
TGTGCCAGCCAGGACACTCCTTACACCGGGGAGCTGTTTTTT
>TRBJ1-6|.|TRBV15|.
CATSRDPSGTMNSPLHF
TGTGCCACCAGCAGAGATCCTTCCGGGACAATGAATTCCCCCCTCCACTTT
>TRBJ1-5|.|TRBV7-9|.
CASSLYDRPEENQPQHF
TGTGCCAGCAGCTTATATGACAGGCCCGAGGAAAATCAGCCCCAGCATTTT
>TRBJ2-1|TRBD1|TRBV7-9|.
CASSTQGAPVNEQFF
TGTGCCAGCAGCACGCAGGGGGCGCCCGTGAATGAGCAGTTCTTC
>TRBJ1-1|.|TRBV13|.
CASSSSGTIVTEAFF
TGTGCCAGCAGCTCCAGCGGGACAATCGTCACTGAAGCTTTCTTT
>TRBJ2-7|TRBD1|TRBV6-5|.
CASKEGQGYEQYF
TGTGCCAGCAAAGAGGGACAGGGCTACGAGCAGTACTTC
>TRBJ2-1|TRBD1|TRBV4-3|.
CASSQDRDVMRQGGFREQFF
TGCGCCAGCAGCCAAGATAGGGACGTAATGAGACAGGGGGGTTTTCGGGAGCAGTTCTTC
>TRBJ1-2|TRBD1|TRBV4-3|.
CASSPDRGWNGYTF
TGCGCCAGCAGCCCGGACAGGGGGTGGAATGGCTACACCTTC
>TRBJ1-1|.|TRBV6-1|.
CASWVTAMNTEAFF
TGTGCCAGTTGGGTGACAGCTATGAACACTGAAGCTTTCTTT
>TRBJ2-3|TRBD2|TRBV4-2|.
CASSQDQAGGPDTQYF
TGTGCCAGCAGCCAAGATCAGGCGGGGGGCCCAGATACGCAGTATTTT
>TRBJ1-4|TRBD1|TRBV6-1|.
CASRATGATNEKLFF
TGTGCCAGCAGGGCGACAGGGGCAACTAATGAAAAACTGTTTTTT
>TRBJ1-5|.|TRBV7-2|.
CASSPEGGPNQPQHF
TGTGCCAGCAGCCCTGAGGGAGGGCCCAATCAGCCCCAGCATTTT